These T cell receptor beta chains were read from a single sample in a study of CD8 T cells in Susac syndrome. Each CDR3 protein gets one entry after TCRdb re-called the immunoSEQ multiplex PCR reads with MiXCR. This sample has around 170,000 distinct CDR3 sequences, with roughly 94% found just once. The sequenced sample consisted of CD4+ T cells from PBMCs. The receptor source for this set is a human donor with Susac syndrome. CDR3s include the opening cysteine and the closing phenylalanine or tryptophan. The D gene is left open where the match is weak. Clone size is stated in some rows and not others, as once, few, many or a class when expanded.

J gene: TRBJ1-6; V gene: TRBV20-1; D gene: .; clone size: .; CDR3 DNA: TGCAGTGCTAGGTTGGGGGTTGGTTCACCCCTCCACTTT; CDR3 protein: CSARLGVGSPLHF
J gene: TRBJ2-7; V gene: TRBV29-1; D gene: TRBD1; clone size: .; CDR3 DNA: TGCAGCGTTGAAGGGACAGGCGATACTACCTACGAGCAGTACTTC; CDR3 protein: CSVEGTGDTTYEQYF
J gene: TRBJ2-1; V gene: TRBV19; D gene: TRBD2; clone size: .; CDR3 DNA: TGTGCCAGTAGTCGACTAGCGGCCCTCTCCTACAATGAGCAGTTCTTC; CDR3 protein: CASSRLAALSYNEQFF
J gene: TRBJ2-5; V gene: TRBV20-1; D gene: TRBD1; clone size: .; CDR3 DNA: TGCAGTGCTCGGGGGCGTGTCCCGGGACAGGGGATGGAGACCCAGTACTTC; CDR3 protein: CSARGRVPGQGMETQYF
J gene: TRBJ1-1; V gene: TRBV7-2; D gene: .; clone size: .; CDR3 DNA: TGTGCCAGCAGCTTAGTCCGGGGCGCCAATGAAGCTTTCTTT; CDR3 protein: CASSLVRGANEAFF
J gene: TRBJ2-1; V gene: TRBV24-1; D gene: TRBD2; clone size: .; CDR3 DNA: TGTGCCACCAGTTCCCGGACTAGCGGGTACAATGAGCAGTTCTTC; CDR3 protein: CATSSRTSGYNEQFF
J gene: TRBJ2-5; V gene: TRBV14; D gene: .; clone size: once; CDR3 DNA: TGTGCCAGCAGCCAAGATCTAGTGGAGACCCAGTACTTC; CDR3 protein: CASSQDLVETQYF
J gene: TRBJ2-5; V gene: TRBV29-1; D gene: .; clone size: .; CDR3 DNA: TGCAGCGTTGGTCTCGGCCAAGAGACCCAGTACTTC; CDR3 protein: CSVGLGQETQYF
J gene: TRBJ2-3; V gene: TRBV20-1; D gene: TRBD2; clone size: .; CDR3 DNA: TGCAGTGCTAGAGCCTGGACTAGCGGGGTTACAGATACGCAGTATTTT; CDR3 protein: CSARAWTSGVTDTQYF
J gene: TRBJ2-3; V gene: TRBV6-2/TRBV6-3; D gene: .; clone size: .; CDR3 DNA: TGTGCCAGCAGTTACCAGGCGGGGGATACGCAGTATTTT; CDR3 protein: CASSYQAGDTQYF
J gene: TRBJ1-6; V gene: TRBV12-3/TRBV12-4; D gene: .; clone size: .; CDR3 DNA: TGTGCCAGCAGTTTGAGGCGGACCCATTCACCCCTCCACTTT; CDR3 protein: CASSLRRTHSPLHF
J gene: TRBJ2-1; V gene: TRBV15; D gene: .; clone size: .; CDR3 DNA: TGTGCCACCAGCAGAGGAGGTCCAGCAGCAAATGAGCAGTTCTTC; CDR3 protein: CATSRGGPAANEQFF
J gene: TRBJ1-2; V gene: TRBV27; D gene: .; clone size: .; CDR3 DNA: TGTGCCAGCAGCGAAACCGACAGTTTCCTTGGTGGCTACACCTTC; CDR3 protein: CASSETDSFLGGYTF
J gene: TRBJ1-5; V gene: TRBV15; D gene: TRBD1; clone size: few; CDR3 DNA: TGTGCCACCAGCCGGGACAGGGCCAATCAGCCCCAGCATTTT; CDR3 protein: CATSRDRANQPQHF
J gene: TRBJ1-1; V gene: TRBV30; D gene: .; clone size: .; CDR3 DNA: TGTGCCTGGAGTGGCCGGGGCCACGAAGCTTTCTTT; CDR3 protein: CAWSGRGHEAFF
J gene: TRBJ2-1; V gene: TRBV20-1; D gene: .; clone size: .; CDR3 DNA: TGCAGTGCTAGATCCGGGGTAAGGGAGCAGTTCTTC; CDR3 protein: CSARSGVREQFF
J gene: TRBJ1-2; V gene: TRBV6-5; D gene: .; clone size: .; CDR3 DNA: TGTGCCAGCACCTCGGCGAAAGGGGGCTACACCTTC; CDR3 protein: CASTSAKGGYTF
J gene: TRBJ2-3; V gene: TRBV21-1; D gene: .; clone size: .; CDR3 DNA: TGTGCCAGCAGCACAAAGACAGGGGGCTTTGCAGATACGCAGTATTTT; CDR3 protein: CASSTKTGGFADTQYF
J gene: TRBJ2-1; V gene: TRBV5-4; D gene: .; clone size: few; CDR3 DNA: TGTGCCAGCAGCTTGGGGGGGAGCTCCTACAATGAGCAGTTCTTC; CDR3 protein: CASSLGGSSYNEQFF
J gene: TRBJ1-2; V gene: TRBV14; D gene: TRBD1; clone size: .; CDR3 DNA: TGTGCCAGCACCCGGACAGGGCCCTTCGGGGGCTACACCTTC; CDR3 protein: CASTRTGPFGGYTF
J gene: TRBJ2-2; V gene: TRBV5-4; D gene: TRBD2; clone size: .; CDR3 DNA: TGTGCCAGCAGCCCGGAGGGCGGGGGGGCCTCAGGCGGGGAGCTGTTTTTT; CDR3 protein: CASSPEGGGASGGELFF
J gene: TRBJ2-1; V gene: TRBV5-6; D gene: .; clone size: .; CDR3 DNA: TGTGCCACCGCGACCTTCCGGACCTACAATGAGCAGTTCTTC; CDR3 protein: CATATFRTYNEQFF
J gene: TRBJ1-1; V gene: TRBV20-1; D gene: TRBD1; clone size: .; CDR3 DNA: TGCAGTGCTACCGGGACAGGCCGCGGGAACACTGAAGCTTTCTTT; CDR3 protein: CSATGTGRGNTEAFF
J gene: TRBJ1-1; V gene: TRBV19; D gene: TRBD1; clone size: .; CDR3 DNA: TGTGCCAGTAGGAACAGGGGGCGATCCACTGAAGCTTTCTTT; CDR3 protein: CASRNRGRSTEAFF
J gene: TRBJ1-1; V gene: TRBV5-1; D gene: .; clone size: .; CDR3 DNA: TGCGCCAGCAGGGCGATTCTTGGAATGAACACTGAAGCTTTCTTT; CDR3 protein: CASRAILGMNTEAFF
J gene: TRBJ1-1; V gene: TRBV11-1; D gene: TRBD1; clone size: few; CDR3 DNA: TGTGCCAGCAGCTCCCAGGGGGCTAACACTGAAGCTTTCTTT; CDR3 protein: CASSSQGANTEAFF
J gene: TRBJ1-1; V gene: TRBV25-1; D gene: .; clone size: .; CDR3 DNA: TGTGCCAGCAGTGAACCAAACACTGAAGCTTTCTTT; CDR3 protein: CASSEPNTEAFF
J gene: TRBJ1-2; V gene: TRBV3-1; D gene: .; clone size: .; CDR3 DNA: TGTGCCAGCAGCCGGGTGCCCCAGGTTACCTATGGCTACACCTTC; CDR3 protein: CASSRVPQVTYGYTF
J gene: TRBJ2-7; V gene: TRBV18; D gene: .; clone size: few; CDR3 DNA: TGTGCCAGCTCACTCCCTGGAAGCTCCTACGAGCAGTACTTC; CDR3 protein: CASSLPGSSYEQYF
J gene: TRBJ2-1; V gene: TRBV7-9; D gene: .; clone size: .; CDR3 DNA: TGTGCCAGCAGCTTGGGGACCGGGACACGACCCTACAATGAGCAGTTCTTC; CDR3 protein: CASSLGTGTRPYNEQFF
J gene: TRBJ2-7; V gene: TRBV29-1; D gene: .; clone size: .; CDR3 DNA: TGCAGCGTCCTCCTGGGCGGGGCGGCGGCCTACGAGCAGTACTTC; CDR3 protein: CSVLLGGAAAYEQYF
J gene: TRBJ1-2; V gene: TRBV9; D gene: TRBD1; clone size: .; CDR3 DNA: TGTGCCAGCAGCACCCGGGACAGGGAAAACTATGGCTACACCTTC; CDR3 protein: CASSTRDRENYGYTF
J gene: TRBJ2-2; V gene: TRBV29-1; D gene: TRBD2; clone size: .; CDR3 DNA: TGCAGCGGCGGACTAGGGGACACCGGGGAGCTGTTTTTT; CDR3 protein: CSGGLGDTGELFF
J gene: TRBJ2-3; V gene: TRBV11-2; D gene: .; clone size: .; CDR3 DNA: TGTGCCAGCAGCTTAAGGCTTAGCACAGATACGCAGTATTTT; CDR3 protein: CASSLRLSTDTQYF
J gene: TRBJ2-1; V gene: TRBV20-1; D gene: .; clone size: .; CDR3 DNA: TGCAGTGCTAGGGTAGCGCCGAATGAGCAGTTCTTC; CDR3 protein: CSARVAPNEQFF
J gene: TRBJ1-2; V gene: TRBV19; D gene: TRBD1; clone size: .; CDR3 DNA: TGTGCCAGCCGTGCTCCGGGACAGAACTATGGCTACACCTTC; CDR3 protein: CASRAPGQNYGYTF
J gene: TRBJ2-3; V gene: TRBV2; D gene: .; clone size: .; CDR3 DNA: TGTGCCAGCAGTGAAGCCGGTGCGGGGCGAGGCACAGATACGCAGTATTTT; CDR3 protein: CASSEAGAGRGTDTQYF
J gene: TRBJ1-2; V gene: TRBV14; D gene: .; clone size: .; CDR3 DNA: TGTGCCAGCAGCCAAACCTACAGGGTGGGGGGCTACACCTTC; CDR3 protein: CASSQTYRVGGYTF
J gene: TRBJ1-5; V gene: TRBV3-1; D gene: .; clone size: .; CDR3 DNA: TGTGCCAGCAGCCAAACACTTAGCAATCAGCCCCAGCATTTT; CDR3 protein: CASSQTLSNQPQHF
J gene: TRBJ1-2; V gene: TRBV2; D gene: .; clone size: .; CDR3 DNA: TGTGCCAGCAGTGAAGGGGGGAGAGCCGTGAAGGGCTACACCTTC; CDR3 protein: CASSEGGRAVKGYTF
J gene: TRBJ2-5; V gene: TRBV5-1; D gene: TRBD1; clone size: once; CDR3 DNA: TGCGCCAGCAGCTACGGGACAGCGCTTCAAGAGACCCAGTACTTC; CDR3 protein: CASSYGTALQETQYF
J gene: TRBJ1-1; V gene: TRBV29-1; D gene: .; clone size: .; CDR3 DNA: TGCAGCGCCGAGCCCAGGAGCACTGAAGCTTTCTTT; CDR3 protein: CSAEPRSTEAFF
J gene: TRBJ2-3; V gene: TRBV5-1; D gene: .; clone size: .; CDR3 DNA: TGCGCCAGCAGGTTTTCGGCCACCCTTGGGAGCGATACGCAGTATTTT; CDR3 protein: CASRFSATLGSDTQYF
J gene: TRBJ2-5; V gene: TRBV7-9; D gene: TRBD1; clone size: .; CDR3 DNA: TGTGCCAGCAGCTCCTGGACAGGGGGCGTCGGAGAGACCCAGTACTTC; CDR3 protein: CASSSWTGGVGETQYF
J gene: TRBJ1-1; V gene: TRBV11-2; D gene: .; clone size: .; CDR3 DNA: TGTGCCAGCAGCTTAGAGGGGGGGAGGACTGAAGCTTTCTTT; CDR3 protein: CASSLEGGRTEAFF
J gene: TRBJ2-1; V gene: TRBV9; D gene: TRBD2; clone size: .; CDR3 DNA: TGTGCCAGCAGCGTAGCTTCGGGGGGCTCCTACAATGAGCAGTTCTTC; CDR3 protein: CASSVASGGSYNEQFF
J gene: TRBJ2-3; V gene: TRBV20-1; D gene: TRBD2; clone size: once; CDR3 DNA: TGCAGTGCTATCCAGCGGGGGCGTAGCACAGATACGCAGTATTTT; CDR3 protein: CSAIQRGRSTDTQYF
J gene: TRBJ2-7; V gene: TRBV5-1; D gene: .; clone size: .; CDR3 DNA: TGCGCCAGCAGCTTGGACGGGGCGGCCTACGAGCAGTACTTC; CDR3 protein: CASSLDGAAYEQYF
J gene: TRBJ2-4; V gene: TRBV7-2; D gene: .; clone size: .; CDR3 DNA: TGTGCCAGCAGCCTTCAGGGGGCCAAAAACATTCAGTACTTC; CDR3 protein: CASSLQGAKNIQYF
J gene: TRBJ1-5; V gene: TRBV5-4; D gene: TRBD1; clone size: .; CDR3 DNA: TGTGCCAGCAGCTACCGGGACAGAGCCAATAGCAATCAGCCCCAGCATTTT; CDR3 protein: CASSYRDRANSNQPQHF
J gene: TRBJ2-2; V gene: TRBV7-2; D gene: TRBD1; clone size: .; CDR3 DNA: TGTGCCAGCAGCTTCTCGGACAGGCTGAACACCGGGGAGCTGTTTTTT; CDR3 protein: CASSFSDRLNTGELFF
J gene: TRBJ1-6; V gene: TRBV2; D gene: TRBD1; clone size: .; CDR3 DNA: TGTGCCAGCAGTGCGCGGACAGGGGGAAGTAATTCACCCCTCCACTTT; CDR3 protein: CASSARTGGSNSPLHF
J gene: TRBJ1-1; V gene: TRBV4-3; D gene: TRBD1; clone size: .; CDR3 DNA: TGCGCCAGCAGCCTCACGGACAGGGTGGCTGGTGAAGCTTTCTTT; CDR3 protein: CASSLTDRVAGEAFF
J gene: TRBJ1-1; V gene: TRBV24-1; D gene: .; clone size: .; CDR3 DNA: TGTGCCACCAGTGAACCCCTTAACACTGAAGCTTTCTTT; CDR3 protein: CATSEPLNTEAFF
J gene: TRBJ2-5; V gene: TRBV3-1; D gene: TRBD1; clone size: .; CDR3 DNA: TGTGCCAGCAGCTTCCGGGACAGGGGAATTCAAGAGACCCAGTACTTC; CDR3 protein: CASSFRDRGIQETQYF
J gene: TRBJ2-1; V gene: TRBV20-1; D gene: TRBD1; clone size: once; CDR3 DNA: TGCAGTGCTAGAGTTGGACAGGGTTTTAACAATGAGCAGTTCTTC; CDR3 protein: CSARVGQGFNNEQFF
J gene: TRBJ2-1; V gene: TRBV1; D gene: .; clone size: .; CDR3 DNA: TGCACCAGCAGCCAAGAGGGGGACCCCTACAATGAGCAGTTCTTC; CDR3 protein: CTSSQEGDPYNEQFF
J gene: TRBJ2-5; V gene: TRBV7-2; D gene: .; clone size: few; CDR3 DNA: TGTGCCAGCAGCTTCCGGACCGGGGAGACCCAGTACTTC; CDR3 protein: CASSFRTGETQYF
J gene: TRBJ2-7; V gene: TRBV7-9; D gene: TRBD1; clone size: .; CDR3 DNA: TGTGCCAGCAGTCCCGGGACAGGGAGGCCCTACGAGCAGTACTTC; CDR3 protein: CASSPGTGRPYEQYF
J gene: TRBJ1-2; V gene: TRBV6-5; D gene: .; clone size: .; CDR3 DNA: TGTGCCAGCAGCCGGACGTTCCCCTATGGCTACACCTTC; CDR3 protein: CASSRTFPYGYTF